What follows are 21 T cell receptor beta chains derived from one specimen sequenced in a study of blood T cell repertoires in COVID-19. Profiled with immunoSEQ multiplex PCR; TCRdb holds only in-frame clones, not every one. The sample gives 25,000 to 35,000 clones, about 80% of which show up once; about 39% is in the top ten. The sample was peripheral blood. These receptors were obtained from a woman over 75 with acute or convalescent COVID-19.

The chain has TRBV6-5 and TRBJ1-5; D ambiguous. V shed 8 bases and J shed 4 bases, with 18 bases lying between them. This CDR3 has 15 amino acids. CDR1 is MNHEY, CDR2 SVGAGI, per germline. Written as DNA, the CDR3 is TGTGCCAGCGTTCGAGATCAAGCGCGTAATCAGCCCCAGCATTTT. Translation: CASVRDQARNQPQHF.

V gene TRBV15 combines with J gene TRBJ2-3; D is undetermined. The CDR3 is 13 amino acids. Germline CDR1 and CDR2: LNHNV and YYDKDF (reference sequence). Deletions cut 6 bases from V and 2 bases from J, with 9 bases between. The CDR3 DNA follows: TGTGCCACCAGTAGCAGAAACACAGATACGCAGTATTTT. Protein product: CATSSRNTDTQYF.

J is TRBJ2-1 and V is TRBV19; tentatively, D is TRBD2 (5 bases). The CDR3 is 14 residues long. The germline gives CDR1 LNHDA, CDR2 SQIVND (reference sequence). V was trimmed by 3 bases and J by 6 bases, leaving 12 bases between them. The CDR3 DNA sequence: TGTGCCAGTAGTATCGGGGAAAGGGCCAATGAGCAGTTCTTC. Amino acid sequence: CASSIGERANEQFF.

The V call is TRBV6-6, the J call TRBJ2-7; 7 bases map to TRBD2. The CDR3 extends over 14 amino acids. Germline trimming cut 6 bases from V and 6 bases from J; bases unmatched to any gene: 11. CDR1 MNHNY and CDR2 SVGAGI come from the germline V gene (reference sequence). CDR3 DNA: TGTGCCAGCAGCCGGGGGGACCCTGCCTCCGAGCAGTACTTC. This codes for CASSRGDPASEQYF.

Here the CDR3 reads CASSLAEGQGRMNTEAFF. CDR3 nucleotides: TGCGCCAGCAGCTTGGCCGAGGGACAGGGGAGAATGAACACTGAAGCTTTCTTT. The rearrangement links TRBV5-1 to TRBJ1-1; 10 nucleotides match TRBD1. The germline V gene encodes CDR1 SGHRS and CDR2 YFSETQ. After removal of 0 bases from V and 0 bases from J, the junction contained 8 bases not matched to a gene. The CDR3 length is 18 residues.

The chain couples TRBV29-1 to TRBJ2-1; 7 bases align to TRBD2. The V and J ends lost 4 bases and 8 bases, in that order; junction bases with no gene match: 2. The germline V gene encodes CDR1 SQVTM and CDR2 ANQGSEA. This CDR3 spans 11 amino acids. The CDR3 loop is CSVGGGDEQFF. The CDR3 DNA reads TGCAGCGTTGGGGGAGGGGATGAGCAGTTCTTC.

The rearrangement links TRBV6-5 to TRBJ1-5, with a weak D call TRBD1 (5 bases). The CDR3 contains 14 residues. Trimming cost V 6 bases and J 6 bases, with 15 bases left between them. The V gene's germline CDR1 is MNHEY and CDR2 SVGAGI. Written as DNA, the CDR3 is TGTGCCAGCAGGTTCTCAGGGTCGGGTCAGCCCCAGCATTTT. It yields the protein CASRFSGSGQPQHF.

The CDR3 protein is CASSQDRVSAAFF. The CDR3 coding sequence is TGTGCCAGCAGCCAAGATCGGGTGTCTGCGGCTTTCTTT. The V and J genes are TRBV3-1 (or the pseudogene TRBV3-2) and TRBJ1-1; no firm D call. CDR3 length equals 13 residues. The V gene lost 0 bases and the J gene lost 11 bases, with 13 bases spanning the gap. CDR1 and CDR2 from the germline V gene are LGHDT and YNNKEL (reference sequence).

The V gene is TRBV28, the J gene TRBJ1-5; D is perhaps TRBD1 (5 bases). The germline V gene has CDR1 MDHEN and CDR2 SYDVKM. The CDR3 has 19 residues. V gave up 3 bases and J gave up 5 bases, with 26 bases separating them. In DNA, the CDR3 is TGTGCCAGCAGTTTCTACACCCGAGGTCGCGGGACCAAACATCAGCCCCAGCATTTT. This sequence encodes CASSFYTRGRGTKHQPQHF. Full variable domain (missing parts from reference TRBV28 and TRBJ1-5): DVKVTQSSRYLVKRTGEKVFLECVQDMDHENMFWYRQDPGLGLRLIYFSYDVKMKEKGDIPEGYSVSREKKERFSLILESASTNQTSMYLCASSFYTRGRGTKHQPQHFGDGTRLSIL.

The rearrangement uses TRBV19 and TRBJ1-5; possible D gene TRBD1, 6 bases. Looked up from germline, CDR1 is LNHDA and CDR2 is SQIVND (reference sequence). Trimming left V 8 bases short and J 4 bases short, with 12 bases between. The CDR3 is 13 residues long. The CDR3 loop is CASQRGINQPQHF. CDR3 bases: TGTGCCAGTCAAAGGGGGATTAATCAGCCCCAGCATTTT.

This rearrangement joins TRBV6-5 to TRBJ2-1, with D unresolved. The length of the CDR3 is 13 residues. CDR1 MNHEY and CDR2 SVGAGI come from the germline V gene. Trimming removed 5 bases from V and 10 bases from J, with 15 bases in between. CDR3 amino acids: CASSQKRTEEQFF. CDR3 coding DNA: TGTGCCAGCAGTCAAAAAAGAACGGAGGAGCAGTTCTTC.

The CDR3 reads CASSWGGAGEQYF. The CDR3 DNA reads TGCGCCAGCAGCTGGGGAGGGGCTGGCGAGCAGTACTTC. The V call is TRBV5-1, the J call TRBJ2-7; 7 nucleotides align to TRBD2. In germline, CDR1 is SGHRS, CDR2 YFSETQ. The V segment lost 3 bases and the J segment 6 bases; nucleotides outside the gene matches: 6. The CDR3 has 13 residues.

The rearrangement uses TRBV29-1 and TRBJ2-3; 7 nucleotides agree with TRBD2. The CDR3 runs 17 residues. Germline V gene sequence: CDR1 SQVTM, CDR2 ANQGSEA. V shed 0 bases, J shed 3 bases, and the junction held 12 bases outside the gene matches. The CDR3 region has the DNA TGCAGCGTTGAAGAGGAGAAAGCCGGGAGGAGGACAGATACGCAGTATTTT. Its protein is CSVEEEKAGRRTDTQYF.

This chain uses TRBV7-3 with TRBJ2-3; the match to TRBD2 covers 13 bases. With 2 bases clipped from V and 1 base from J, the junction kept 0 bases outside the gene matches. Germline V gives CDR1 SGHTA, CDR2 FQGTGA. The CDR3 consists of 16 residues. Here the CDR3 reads CASSLGLAGGTDTQYF. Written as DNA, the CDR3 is TGTGCCAGCAGCTTAGGACTAGCGGGGGGCACAGATACGCAGTATTTT.

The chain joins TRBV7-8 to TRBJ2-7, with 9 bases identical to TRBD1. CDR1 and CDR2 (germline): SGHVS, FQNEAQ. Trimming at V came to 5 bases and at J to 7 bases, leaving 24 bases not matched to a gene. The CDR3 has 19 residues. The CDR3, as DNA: TGTGCCAGCAGCCTCTTAACCAATTCAAGGGTACAGGGGGCGAGGGAGCAGTACTTC. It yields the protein CASSLLTNSRVQGAREQYF. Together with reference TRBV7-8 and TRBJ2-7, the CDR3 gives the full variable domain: GAGVSQSPRYKVAKRGQDVALRCDPISGHVSLFWYQQALGQGPEFLTYFQNEAQLDKSGLPSDRFFAERPEGSVSTLKIQRTQQEDSAVYLCASSLLTNSRVQGAREQYFGPGTRLTVT.

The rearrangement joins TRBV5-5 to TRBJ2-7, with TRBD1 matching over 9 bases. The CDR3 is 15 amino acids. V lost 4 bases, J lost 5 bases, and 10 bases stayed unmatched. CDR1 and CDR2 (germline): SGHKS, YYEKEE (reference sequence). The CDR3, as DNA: TGTGCCAGCAGCCCACTAACAGGGGGCAGGAACGAGCAGTACTTC. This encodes CASSPLTGGRNEQYF.

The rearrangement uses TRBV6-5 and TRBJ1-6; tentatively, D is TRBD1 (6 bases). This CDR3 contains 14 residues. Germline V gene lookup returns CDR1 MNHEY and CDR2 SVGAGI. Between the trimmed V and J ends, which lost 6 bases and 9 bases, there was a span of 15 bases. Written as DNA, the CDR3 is TGTGCCAGCAGATTAAGGGGGGGCGGTTCACCCCTCCACTTT. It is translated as CASRLRGGGSPLHF.

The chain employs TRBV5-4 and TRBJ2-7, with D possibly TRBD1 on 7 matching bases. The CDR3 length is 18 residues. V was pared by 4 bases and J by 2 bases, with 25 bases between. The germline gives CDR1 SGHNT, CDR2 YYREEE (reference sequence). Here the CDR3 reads CASSADPRQGGLTYEQYF. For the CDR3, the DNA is TGTGCCAGCAGCGCCGACCCAAGACAGGGAGGTTTAACCTACGAGCAGTACTTC.

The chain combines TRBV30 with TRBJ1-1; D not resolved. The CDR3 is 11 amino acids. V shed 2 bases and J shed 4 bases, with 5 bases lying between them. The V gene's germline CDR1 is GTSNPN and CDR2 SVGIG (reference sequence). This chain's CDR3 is CAWSFSTEAFF. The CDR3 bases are TGTGCCTGGAGTTTCAGCACTGAAGCTTTCTTT.

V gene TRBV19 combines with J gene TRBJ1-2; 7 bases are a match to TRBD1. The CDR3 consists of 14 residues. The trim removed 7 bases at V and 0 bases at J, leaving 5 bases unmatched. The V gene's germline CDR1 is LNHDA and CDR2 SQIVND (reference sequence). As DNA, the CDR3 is TGTGCCAGTACTAGGGACAGTTCTAACTATGGCTACACCTTC. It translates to CASTRDSSNYGYTF.

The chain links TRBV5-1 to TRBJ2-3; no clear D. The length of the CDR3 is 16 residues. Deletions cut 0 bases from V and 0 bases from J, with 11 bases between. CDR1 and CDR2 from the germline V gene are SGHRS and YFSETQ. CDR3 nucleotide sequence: TGCGCCAGCAGCTTGGGAACGGTTACTAGCACAGATACGCAGTATTTT. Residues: CASSLGTVTSTDTQYF.